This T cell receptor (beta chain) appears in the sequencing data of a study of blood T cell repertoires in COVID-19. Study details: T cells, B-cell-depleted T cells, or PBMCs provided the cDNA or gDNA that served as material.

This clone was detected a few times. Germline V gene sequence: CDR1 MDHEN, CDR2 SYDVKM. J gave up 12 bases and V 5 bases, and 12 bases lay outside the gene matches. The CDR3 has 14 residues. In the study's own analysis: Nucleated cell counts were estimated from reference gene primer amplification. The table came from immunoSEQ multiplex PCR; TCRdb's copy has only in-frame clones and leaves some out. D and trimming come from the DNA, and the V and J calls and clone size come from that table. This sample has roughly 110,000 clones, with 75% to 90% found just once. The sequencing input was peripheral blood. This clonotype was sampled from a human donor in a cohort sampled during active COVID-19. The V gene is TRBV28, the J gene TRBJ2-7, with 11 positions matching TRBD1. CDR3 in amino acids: CASSPSRDRGSGYF. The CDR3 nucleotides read TGTGCCAGCAGTCCCAGCCGGGACAGGGGGTCGGGGTACTTC.